This entry lists 20 T cell receptor beta chains sequenced from one sample in a study of blood T cell repertoires in COVID-19. Sequencing used immunoSEQ multiplex PCR; TCRdb keeps in-frame clones, though not all of them. The data contain about 140,000 clones, about 81% of them singletons. The material sequenced was peripheral blood. These receptors all stem from a woman aged 80 or older with acute or convalescent COVID-19.

The rearrangement joins TRBV6-5 to TRBJ2-5; D gene uncertain. The CDR3 has 15 residues. Trimming removed 5 bases at V and 1 base at J, with 14 bases between. Germline V gives CDR1 MNHEY, CDR2 SVGAGI. The CDR3 DNA reads as TGTGCCAGCAGTCAGACGTCAGGATTCCAAGAGACCCAGTACTTC. Translating it yields CASSQTSGFQETQYF.

CDR3 DNA sequence: TGCGCCAGCAGCCAACCTCGACAGGGGTGGTGGGACGGCTACACCTTC. This codes for CASSQPRQGWWDGYTF. This chain links TRBV4-1 with TRBJ1-2; TRBD1 aligns across 8 bases. This CDR3 has 16 amino acids. The germline gives CDR1 MGHRA, CDR2 YSYEKL. V dropped 2 bases and J dropped 8; count of bases not matched to a gene: 13.

The V call is TRBV4-2, the J call TRBJ1-5, with D uncertain. Germline CDR1 LGHNA, CDR2 YNFKEQ. This CDR3 has 13 amino acids. Trimming removed 0 bases at V and 6 bases at J, with 6 bases between. The DNA of the CDR3 is TGTGCCAGCAGCCAAGATCTTCTTCAGCCCCAGCATTTT. Residues: CASSQDLLQPQHF.

This clone came up a few times. The gene calls are TRBV7-8 and TRBJ2-5; D is perhaps TRBD1 (5 bases). CDR3 length: 13 residues. In germline, CDR1 is SGHVS, CDR2 FQNEAQ. The V and J ends lost 4 bases and 5 bases respectively, with 11 bases between them. The CDR3 loop reads CASSYRFSETQYF. CDR3 nucleotide sequence: TGTGCCAGCAGCTACAGGTTTTCGGAGACCCAGTACTTC. The complete variable domain, with remaining parts taken from reference TRBV7-8 and TRBJ2-5, reads GAGVSQSPRYKVAKRGQDVALRCDPISGHVSLFWYQQALGQGPEFLTYFQNEAQLDKSGLPSDRFFAERPEGSVSTLKIQRTQQEDSAVYLCASSYRFSETQYFGPGTRLLVL.

V gene TRBV27 combines with J gene TRBJ2-3; TRBD2 aligns across 13 bases. The V gene's germline CDR1 is MNHEY and CDR2 SMNVEV (reference sequence). This CDR3 is built from 20 residues. V gave up 2 bases and J gave up 1 base; unmatched junction bases: 12. The CDR3 reads CASSLPTLAGGVLRTDTQYF. The CDR3, as DNA: TGTGCCAGCAGTTTACCGACACTAGCGGGGGGGGTCCTTCGCACAGATACGCAGTATTTT.

The chain joins TRBV10-3 to TRBJ1-2; D is uncertain. V was clipped by 9 bases and J by 4 bases, with 9 bases between them. From germline, CDR1 is ENHRY and CDR2 SYGVKD. The CDR3 contains 11 residues. CDR3 nucleotides: TGTGCCATAAGACGGGGCTATGGCTACACCTTC. It translates to CAIRRGYGYTF.

This clone was observed a handful of times. The chain recombines TRBV10-2 with TRBJ2-3; 7 nucleotides align to TRBD2. After removal of 11 bases from V and 2 bases from J, the junction contained 10 bases not matched to a gene. The CDR3 spans 14 residues. Germline-derived CDR1 and CDR2 are WSHSY and SAAADI. CDR3 in amino acids: CAAGDRFLTDTQYF. The CDR3 nucleotides read TGCGCCGCGGGAGACCGCTTCCTCACAGATACGCAGTATTTT.

The chain carries TRBV2 and TRBJ2-2; D is ambiguous. Germline CDR1 and CDR2: SNHLY and FYNNEI. The CDR3 loop spans 15 amino acids. The V gene lost 2 bases and the J gene lost 1 base, with 8 bases spanning the gap. CDR3 nucleotides: TGTGCCAGCAGTGAATTAAACAGGAACACCGGGGAGCTGTTTTTT. Its translation: CASSELNRNTGELFF.

The CDR3 reads CASSEAPPLAGSTDTQYF. The DNA for the CDR3 is TGTGCCAGCAGTGAGGCCCCCCCGCTAGCGGGGAGCACAGATACGCAGTATTTT. The chain combines TRBV6-1 with TRBJ2-3; 9 bases fit TRBD2. Germline V gives CDR1 MNHNS, CDR2 SASEGT. The CDR3 consists of 18 residues. The V segment lost 3 bases and the J segment 0 bases; nucleotides outside the gene matches: 10.

The V call is TRBV28, the J call TRBJ1-3; possibly TRBD1 for D (5 bases). V was cut by 8 bases and J by 0 bases, with 8 bases left in between. Germline V gene data show CDR1 as MDHEN and CDR2 as SYDVKM. This CDR3 is built from 13 residues. The CDR3 here is CASGAPSGNTIYF. As DNA, the CDR3 is TGTGCCAGCGGGGCTCCCTCTGGAAACACCATATATTTT.

The chain is built from TRBV9 and TRBJ1-2; the D is unclear. V was cut by 0 bases and J by 1 base, with 7 bases left in between. CDR1 SGDLS and CDR2 YYNGEE come from the germline V gene. The CDR3 runs 14 residues. The CDR3 region is CASSVGGGNYGYTF. As DNA, the CDR3 is TGTGCCAGCAGCGTAGGGGGAGGTAACTATGGCTACACCTTC. The whole variable domain, remainder taken from reference TRBV9 and TRBJ1-2, is DSGVTQTPKHLITATGQRVTLRCSPRSGDLSVYWYQQSLDQGLQFLIQYYNGEERAKGNILERFSAQQFPDLHSELNLSSLELGDSALYFCASSVGGGNYGYTFGSGTRLTVV.

This chain connects TRBV4-1 to TRBJ1-1; no clear D. The CDR3 has 14 amino acids. The V gene lost 3 bases and the J gene lost 1 base, with 9 bases spanning the gap. Germline V gene sequence: CDR1 MGHRA, CDR2 YSYEKL. The CDR3 is CASSQRDTNTEAFF. Here the CDR3 DNA reads TGCGCCAGCAGCCAGAGAGATACGAACACTGAAGCTTTCTTT.

The chain couples TRBV5-1 to TRBJ2-7; a possible D gene is TRBD2 (7 bases). Looked up from germline, CDR1 is SGHRS and CDR2 is YFSETQ. With 6 bases removed from V and 0 bases from J, the gap between germline ends came to 13 bases. The CDR3 extends over 14 amino acids. The DNA for the CDR3 is TGCGCCAGCATGGTAGGGGGGGCCTCCTACGAGCAGTACTTC. Its translation is CASMVGGASYEQYF.

V gene TRBV15 combines with J gene TRBJ1-1; no clear D. Germline V gene sequence: CDR1 LNHNV, CDR2 YYDKDF (reference sequence). Trimming shortened V by 2 bases and J by 3 bases, and 7 bases separated the two germline ends. This CDR3 is 13 amino acids long. The CDR3 nucleotides are TGTGCCACCAGCAGATCGAGGGACACTGAAGCTTTCTTT. It translates to CATSRSRDTEAFF.

This chain connects TRBV6-5 to TRBJ2-7; D is unclear. CDR1 and CDR2 (germline): MNHEY, SVGAGI. Trimming removed 0 bases from V and 0 bases from J, with 3 bases in between. This CDR3 is 13 amino acids long. The CDR3 sequence is CASSYSASYEQYF. DNA of the CDR3: TGTGCCAGCAGTTACTCGGCCTCCTACGAGCAGTACTTC.

The chain carries TRBV30 and TRBJ1-4, with a tentative D call TRBD1 (6 bases). V was trimmed by 4 bases and J by 6 bases, leaving 15 bases between them. CDR1 and CDR2 (germline): GTSNPN, SVGIG (reference sequence). The CDR3 is 14 residues long. The CDR3 DNA is TGTGCCTGGAACTCAGGGGCCGCCTATGAAAAACTGTTTTTT. Encoded protein: CAWNSGAAYEKLFF. The complete variable domain, with remaining parts taken from reference TRBV30 and TRBJ1-4, reads SQTIHQWPATLVQPVGSPLSLECTVEGTSNPNLYWYRQAAGRGLQLLFYSVGIGQISSEVPQNLSASRPQDRQFILSSKKLLLSDSGFYLCAWNSGAAYEKLFFGSGTQLSVL.

The chain recombines TRBV29-1 with TRBJ1-2; D unresolved. Germline V gene lookup returns CDR1 SQVTM and CDR2 ANQGSEA. This CDR3 has 14 residues. Trimming shortened V by 1 base and J by 1 base, and 10 bases separated the two germline ends. The CDR3 DNA is TGCAGCGTTGAAGTGGCAGGTCTTAACTATGGCTACACCTTC. It yields the protein CSVEVAGLNYGYTF.

This chain uses TRBV7-2 with TRBJ2-7, with D unresolved. This CDR3 has 13 amino acids. The germline V gene has CDR1 SGHTA and CDR2 FQGNSA. The V end was cut by 5 bases, the J end by 2 bases, with 10 bases between. CDR3 in amino acids: CASSPFLTYEQYF. The DNA for the CDR3 is TGTGCCAGCAGCCCCTTCCTTACCTACGAGCAGTACTTC.

Only one count was recorded for this clone. The chain combines TRBV4-1 with TRBJ2-1, with 7 bases lining up with TRBD2. Trimming cost V 4 bases and J 9 bases; bases outside gene matches: 12. This CDR3 spans 15 amino acids. Germline CDR1 reads MGHRA; CDR2 reads YSYEKL. This chain's CDR3 is CASSPRLGRNVEQFF. The CDR3 region has the DNA TGCGCCAGCAGCCCAAGACTCGGGAGGAATGTTGAGCAGTTCTTC.

This clone was seen a few times. The chain uses TRBV5-1 and TRBJ1-1, with 10 bases that match TRBD1. From germline, CDR1 is SGHRS and CDR2 YFSETQ. This CDR3 comprises 16 residues. J was trimmed by 2 bases and V by 6 bases; bases with no gene match: 10. The CDR3 loop reads CASTFRTGGRNTEAFF. The CDR3 bases are TGCGCCAGCACCTTTAGGACAGGGGGTAGAAACACTGAAGCTTTCTTT.